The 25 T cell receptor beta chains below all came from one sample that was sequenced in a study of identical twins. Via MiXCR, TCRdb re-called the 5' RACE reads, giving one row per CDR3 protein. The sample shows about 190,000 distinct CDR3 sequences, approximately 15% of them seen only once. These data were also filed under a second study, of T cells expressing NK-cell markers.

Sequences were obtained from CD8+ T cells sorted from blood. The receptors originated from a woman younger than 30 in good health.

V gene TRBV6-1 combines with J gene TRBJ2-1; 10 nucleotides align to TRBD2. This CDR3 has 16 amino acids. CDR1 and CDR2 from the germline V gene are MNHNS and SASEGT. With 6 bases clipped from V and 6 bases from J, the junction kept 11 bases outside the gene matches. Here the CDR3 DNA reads TGTGCCAGCAGGCCCCCGCAACTAGCGGGACCCAATGAGCAGTTCTTC. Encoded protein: CASRPPQLAGPNEQFF.

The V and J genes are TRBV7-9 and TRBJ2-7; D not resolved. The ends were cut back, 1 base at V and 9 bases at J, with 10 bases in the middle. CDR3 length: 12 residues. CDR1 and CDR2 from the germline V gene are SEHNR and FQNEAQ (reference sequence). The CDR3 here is CASSLDYRRQYF. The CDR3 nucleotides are TGTGCCAGCAGCTTAGATTATAGGCGGCAGTACTTC.

CDR3 in amino acids: CASSPADRLQETQYF. In nucleotides, the CDR3 is TGTGCCAGCAGCCCAGCGGACAGATTACAAGAGACCCAGTACTTC. The rearrangement joins TRBV7-9 to TRBJ2-5; D is possibly TRBD1 (6 bases). The V end was cut by 5 bases, the J end by 2 bases, with 15 bases between. The germline CDR1 and CDR2 sequences are SEHNR and FQNEAQ (reference sequence). The length of the CDR3 is 15 residues. Drawing the rest from reference TRBV7-9 and TRBJ2-5, the complete variable domain is DTGVSQNPRHKITKRGQNVTFRCDPISEHNRLYWYRQTLGQGPEFLTYFQNEAQLEKSRLLSDRFSAERPKGSFSTLEIQRTEQGDSAMYLCASSPADRLQETQYFGPGTRLLVL.

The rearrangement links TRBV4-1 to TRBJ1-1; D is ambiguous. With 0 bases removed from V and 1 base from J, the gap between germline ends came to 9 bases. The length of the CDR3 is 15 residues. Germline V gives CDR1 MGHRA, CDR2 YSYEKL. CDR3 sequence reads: CASSQERGANTEAFF. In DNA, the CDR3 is TGCGCCAGCAGCCAAGAGCGGGGAGCGAACACTGAAGCTTTCTTT.

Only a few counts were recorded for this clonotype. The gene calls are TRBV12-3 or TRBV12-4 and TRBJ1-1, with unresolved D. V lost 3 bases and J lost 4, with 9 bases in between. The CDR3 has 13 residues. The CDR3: CASSFFGVTEAFF. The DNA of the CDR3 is TGTGCCAGCAGTTTCTTCGGTGTCACTGAAGCTTTCTTT.

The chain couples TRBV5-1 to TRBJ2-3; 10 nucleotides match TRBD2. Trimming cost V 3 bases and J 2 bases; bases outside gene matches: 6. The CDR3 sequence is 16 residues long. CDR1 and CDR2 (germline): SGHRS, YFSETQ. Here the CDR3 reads CASSSEGLAITDTQYF. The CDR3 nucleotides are TGCGCCAGCAGCTCAGAGGGACTAGCGATCACAGATACGCAGTATTTT.

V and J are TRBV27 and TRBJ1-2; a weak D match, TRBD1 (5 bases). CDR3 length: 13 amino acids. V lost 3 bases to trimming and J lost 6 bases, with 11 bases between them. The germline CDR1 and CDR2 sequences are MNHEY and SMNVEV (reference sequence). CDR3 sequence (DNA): TGTGCCAGCAGTTTCCAGGGTAGCAATGGCTACACCTTC. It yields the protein CASSFQGSNGYTF.

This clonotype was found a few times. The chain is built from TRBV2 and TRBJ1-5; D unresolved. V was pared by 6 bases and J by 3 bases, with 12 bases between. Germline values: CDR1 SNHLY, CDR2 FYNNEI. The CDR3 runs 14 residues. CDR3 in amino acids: CASRDPSYNQPQHF. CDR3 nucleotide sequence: TGTGCCAGCAGAGATCCTTCCTACAATCAGCCCCAGCATTTT.

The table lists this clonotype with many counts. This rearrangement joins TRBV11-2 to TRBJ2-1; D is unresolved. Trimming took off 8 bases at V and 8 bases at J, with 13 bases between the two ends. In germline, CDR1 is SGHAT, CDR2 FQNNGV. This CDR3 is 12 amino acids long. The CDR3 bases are TGTGCCAGCCGAGACAACAACTATGAGCAGTTCTTC. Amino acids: CASRDNNYEQFF.

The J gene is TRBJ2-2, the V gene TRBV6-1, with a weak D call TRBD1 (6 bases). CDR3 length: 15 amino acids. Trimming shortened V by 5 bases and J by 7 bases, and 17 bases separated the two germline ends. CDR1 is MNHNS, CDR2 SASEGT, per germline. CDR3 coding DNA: TGTGCCAGCAGTACCACCGGGACAATAAACGGGGAGCTGTTTTTT. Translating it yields CASSTTGTINGELFF.

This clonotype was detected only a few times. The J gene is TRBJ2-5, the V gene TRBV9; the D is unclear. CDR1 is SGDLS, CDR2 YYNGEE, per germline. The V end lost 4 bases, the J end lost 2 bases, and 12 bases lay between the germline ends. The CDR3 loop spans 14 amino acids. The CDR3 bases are TGTGCCAGCAGCCCCGCGAGCATGCAAGAGACCCAGTACTTC. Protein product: CASSPASMQETQYF.

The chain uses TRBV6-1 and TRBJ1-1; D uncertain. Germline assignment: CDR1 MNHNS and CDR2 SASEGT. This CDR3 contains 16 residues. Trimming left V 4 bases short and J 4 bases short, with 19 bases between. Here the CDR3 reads CASSGLALSLVTEAFF. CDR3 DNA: TGTGCCAGCAGTGGCCTCGCCTTATCGTTGGTCACTGAAGCTTTCTTT.

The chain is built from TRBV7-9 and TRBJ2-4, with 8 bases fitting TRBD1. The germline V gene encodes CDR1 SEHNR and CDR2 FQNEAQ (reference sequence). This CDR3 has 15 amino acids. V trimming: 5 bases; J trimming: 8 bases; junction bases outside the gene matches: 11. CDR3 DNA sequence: TGTGCCAGCAGCCATCTGACAGGGGATAAGCACATTCAGTACTTC. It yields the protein CASSHLTGDKHIQYF. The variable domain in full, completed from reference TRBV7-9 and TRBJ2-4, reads DTGVSQNPRHKITKRGQNVTFRCDPISEHNRLYWYRQTLGQGPEFLTYFQNEAQLEKSRLLSDRFSAERPKGSFSTLEIQRTEQGDSAMYLCASSHLTGDKHIQYFGAGTRLSVL.

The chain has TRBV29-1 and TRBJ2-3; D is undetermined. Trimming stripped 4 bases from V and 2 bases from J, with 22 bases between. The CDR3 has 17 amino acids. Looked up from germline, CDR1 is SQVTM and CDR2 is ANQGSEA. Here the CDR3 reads CSVGGVDQESTTDTQYF. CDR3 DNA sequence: TGCAGCGTTGGTGGGGTGGACCAAGAATCCACCACAGATACGCAGTATTTT.

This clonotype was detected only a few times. The CDR3 reads CASSLAALNNEQFF. The CDR3 DNA sequence: TGCGCCAGCAGCCTAGCGGCCCTAAACAATGAGCAGTTCTTC. The V call is TRBV4-1, the J call TRBJ2-1, with D tentatively TRBD2 (6 bases). The CDR3 is 14 residues long. The germline CDR1 and CDR2 sequences are MGHRA and YSYEKL. The germline V and J ends were trimmed by 4 bases and 5 bases, with 12 bases remaining between them.

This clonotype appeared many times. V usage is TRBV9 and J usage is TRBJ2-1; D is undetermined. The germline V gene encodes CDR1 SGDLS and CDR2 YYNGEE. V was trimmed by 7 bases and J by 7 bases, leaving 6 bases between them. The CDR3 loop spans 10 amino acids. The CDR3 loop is CASGGNEQFF. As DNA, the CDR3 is TGTGCCAGCGGTGGGAATGAGCAGTTCTTC.

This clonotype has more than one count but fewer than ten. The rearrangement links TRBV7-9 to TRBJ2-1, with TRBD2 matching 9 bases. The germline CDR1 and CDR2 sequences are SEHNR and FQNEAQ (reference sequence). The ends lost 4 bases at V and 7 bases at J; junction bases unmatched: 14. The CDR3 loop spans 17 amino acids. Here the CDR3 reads CASSSGAGGQRGNEQFF. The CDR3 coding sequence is TGTGCCAGCAGCTCAGGAGCGGGAGGACAGAGGGGAAATGAGCAGTTCTTC.

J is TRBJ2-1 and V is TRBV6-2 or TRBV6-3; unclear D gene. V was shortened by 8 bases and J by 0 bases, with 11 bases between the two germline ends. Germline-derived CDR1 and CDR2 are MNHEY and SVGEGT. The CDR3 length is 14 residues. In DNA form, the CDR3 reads TGTGCCAGCGGTAGGAAGAGCTCCTACAATGAGCAGTTCTTC. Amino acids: CASGRKSSYNEQFF.

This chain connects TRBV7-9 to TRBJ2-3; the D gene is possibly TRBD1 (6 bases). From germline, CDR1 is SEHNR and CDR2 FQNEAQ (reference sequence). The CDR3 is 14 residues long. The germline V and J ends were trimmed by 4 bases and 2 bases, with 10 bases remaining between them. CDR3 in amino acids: CASSSGQYTDTQYF. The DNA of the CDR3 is TGTGCCAGCAGCTCCGGACAGTACACAGATACGCAGTATTTT.

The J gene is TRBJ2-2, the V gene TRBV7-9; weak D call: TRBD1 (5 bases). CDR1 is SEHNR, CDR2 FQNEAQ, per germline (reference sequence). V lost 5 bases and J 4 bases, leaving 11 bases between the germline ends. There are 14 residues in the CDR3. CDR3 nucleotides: TGTGCCAGCAGCCCCAATGGGGCCACCGGGGAGCTGTTTTTT. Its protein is CASSPNGATGELFF.

The DNA for the CDR3 is TGTGCCAGCAGTCCGGGACTTCTTTTTGTTGGGAATGAGCAGTTCTTC. Its translation is CASSPGLLFVGNEQFF. The rearrangement links TRBV12-3 or TRBV12-4 to TRBJ2-1; TRBD2 is a possible D gene (6 bases). Deletions cut 5 bases from V and 7 bases from J, with 21 bases between. This CDR3 has 16 residues.

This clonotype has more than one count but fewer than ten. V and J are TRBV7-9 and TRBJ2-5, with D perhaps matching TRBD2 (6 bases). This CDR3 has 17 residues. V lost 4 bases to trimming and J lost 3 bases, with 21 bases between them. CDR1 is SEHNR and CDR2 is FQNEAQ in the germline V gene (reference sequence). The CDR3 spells CASSSRTWEEGEETQYF. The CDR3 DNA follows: TGTGCCAGCAGCTCCAGGACCTGGGAGGAAGGAGAAGAGACCCAGTACTTC.

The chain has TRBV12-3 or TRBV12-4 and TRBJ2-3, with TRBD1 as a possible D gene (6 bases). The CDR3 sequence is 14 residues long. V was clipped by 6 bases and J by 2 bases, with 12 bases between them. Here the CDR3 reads CASSQQGITDTQYF. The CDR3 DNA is TGTGCCAGCAGCCAACAGGGAATCACAGATACGCAGTATTTT.

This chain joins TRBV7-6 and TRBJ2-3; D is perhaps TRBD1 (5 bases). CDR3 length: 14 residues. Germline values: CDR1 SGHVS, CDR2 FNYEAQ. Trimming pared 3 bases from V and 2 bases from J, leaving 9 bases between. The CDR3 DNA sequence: TGTGCCAGCAGCTTGGGGCCCGACACAGATACGCAGTATTTT. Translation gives CASSLGPDTDTQYF.

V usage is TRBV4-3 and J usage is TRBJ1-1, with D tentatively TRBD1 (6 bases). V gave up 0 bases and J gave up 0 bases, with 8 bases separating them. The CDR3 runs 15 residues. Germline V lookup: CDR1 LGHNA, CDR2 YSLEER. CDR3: CASSQDGQLNTEAFF. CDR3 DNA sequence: TGCGCCAGCAGCCAAGATGGACAGTTGAACACTGAAGCTTTCTTT.